The sequence of this TCR beta chain was determined in a study of blood T cell repertoires in COVID-19. The V and J ends lost 5 bases and 3 bases respectively, with 10 bases between them. Germline values: CDR1 LNHDA, CDR2 SQIVND (reference sequence). The CDR3 length is 13 residues. The data were produced by immunoSEQ multiplex PCR, yet TCRdb's version contains in-frame clones alone and is incomplete. The data hold roughly 53,000 clones, with just over 85% observed a single time. The chain combines TRBV19 with TRBJ1-2; D remains unclear. This sequence originates from a human donor in a cohort sampled during active COVID-19. Sample: peripheral blood. CDR3 DNA: TGTGCCAGTAGTTCCGGTGTATACTATGGCTACACCTTC. This gives the protein CASSSGVYYGYTF. Filled out from reference TRBV19 and TRBJ1-2, the complete variable domain reads DGGITQSPKYLFRKEGQNVTLSCEQNLNHDAMYWYRQDPGQGLRLIYYSQIVNDFQKGDIAEGYSVSREKKESFPLTVTSAQKNPTAFYLCASSSGVYYGYTFGSGTRLTVV.